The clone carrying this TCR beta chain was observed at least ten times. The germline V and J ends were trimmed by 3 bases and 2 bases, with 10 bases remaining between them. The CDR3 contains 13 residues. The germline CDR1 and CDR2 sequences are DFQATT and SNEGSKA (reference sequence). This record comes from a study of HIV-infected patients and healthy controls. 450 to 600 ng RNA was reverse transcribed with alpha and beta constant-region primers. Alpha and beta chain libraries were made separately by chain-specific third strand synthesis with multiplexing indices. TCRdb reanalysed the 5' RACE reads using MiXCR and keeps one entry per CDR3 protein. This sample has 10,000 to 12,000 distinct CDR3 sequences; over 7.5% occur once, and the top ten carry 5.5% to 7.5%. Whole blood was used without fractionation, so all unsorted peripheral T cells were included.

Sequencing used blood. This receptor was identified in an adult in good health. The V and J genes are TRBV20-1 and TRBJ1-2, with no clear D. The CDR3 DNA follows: TGCAGTGCTAGGGGTCAATCCAACTATGGCTACACCTTC. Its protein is CSARGQSNYGYTF.